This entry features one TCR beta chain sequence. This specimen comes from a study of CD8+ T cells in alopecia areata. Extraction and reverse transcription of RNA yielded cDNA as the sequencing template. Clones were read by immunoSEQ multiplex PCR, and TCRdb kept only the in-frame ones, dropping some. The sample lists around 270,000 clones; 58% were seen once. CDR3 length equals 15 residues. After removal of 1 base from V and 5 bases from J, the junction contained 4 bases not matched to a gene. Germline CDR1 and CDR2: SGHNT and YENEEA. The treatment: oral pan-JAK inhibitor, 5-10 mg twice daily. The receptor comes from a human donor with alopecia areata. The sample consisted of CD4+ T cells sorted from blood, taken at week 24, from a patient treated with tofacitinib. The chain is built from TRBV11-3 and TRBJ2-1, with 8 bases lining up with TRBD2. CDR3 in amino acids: CASSLGVGRDNEQFF. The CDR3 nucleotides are TGTGCCAGCAGCTTAGGTGTCGGGAGGGACAATGAGCAGTTCTTC.